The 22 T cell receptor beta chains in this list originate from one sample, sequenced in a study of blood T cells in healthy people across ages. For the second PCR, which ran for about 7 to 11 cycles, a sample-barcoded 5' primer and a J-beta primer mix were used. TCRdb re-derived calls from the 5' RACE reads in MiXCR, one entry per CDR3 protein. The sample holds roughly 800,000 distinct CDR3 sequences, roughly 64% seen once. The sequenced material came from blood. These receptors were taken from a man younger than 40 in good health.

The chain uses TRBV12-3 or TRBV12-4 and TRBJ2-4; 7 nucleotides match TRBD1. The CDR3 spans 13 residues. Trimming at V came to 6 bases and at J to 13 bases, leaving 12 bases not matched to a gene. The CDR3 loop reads CASSLGQDNEQYF. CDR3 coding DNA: TGTGCCAGCAGCCTCGGACAGGACAATGAGCAGTACTTC.

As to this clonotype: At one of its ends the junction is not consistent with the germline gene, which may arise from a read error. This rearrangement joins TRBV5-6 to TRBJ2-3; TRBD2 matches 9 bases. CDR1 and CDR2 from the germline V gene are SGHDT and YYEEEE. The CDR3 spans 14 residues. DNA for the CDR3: TGTGCCAGCAGCGTGATCGAGCGGGGGGATATGCAGTATTTT. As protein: CASSVIERGDMQYF.

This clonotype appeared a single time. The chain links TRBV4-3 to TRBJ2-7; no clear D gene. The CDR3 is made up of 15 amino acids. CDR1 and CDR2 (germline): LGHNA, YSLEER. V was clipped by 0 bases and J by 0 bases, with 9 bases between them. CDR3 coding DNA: TGCGCCAGCAGCCAAGAGGCAAGGGCCTCCTACGAGCAGTACTTC. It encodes CASSQEARASYEQYF.

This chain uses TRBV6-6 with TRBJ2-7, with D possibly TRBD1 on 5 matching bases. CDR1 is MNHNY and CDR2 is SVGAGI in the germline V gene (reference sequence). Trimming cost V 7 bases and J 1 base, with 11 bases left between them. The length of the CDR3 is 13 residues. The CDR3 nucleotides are TGTGCCAGCAAGGAGACAGAGTCCTACGAGCAGTACTTC. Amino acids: CASKETESYEQYF.

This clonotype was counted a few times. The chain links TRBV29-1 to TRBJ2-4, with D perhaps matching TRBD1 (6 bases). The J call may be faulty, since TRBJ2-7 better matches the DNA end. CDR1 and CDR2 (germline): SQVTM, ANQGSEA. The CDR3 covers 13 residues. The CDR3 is CSVEEGGRGEQYF. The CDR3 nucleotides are TGCAGCGTTGAAGAAGGGGGACGAGGCGAGCAGTACTTC.

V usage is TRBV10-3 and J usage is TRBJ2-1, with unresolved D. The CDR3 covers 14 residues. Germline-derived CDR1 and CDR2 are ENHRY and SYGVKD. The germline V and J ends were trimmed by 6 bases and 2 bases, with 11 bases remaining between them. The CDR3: CAISLPPAYNEQFF. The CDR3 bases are TGTGCCATCAGCCTGCCTCCGGCCTACAATGAGCAGTTCTTC.

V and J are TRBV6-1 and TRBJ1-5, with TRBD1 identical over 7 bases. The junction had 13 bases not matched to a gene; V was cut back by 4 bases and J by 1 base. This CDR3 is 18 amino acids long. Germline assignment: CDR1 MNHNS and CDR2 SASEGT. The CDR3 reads CASSGVGGWFGSNQPQHF. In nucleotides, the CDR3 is TGTGCCAGCAGTGGGGTAGGGGGCTGGTTTGGGAGCAATCAGCCCCAGCATTTT.

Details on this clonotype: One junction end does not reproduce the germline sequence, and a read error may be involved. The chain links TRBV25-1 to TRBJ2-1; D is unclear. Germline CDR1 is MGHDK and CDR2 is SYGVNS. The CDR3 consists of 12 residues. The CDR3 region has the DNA TGTGCCGGCAGCCCCTACTACAATGAGCAGTTCTTC. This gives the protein CAGSPYYNEQFF.

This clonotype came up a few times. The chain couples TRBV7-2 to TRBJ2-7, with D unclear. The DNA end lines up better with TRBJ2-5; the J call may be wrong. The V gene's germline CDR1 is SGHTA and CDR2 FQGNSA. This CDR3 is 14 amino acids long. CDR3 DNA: TGTGCCAGCAGCCTCGGTATAAGTTGGGAGACCCAGTACTTC. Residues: CASSLGISWETQYF.

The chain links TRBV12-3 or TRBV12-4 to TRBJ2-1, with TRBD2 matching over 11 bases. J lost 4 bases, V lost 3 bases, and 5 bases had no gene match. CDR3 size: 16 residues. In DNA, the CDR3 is TGTGCCAGCAGTTTTGAACTAGCGGGGGTATACAATGAGCAGTTCTTC. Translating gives CASSFELAGVYNEQFF.

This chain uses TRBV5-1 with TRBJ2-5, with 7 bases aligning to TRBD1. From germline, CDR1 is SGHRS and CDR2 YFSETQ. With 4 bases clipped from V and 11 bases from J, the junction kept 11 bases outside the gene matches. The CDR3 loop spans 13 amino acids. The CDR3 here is CASSTDRSNEQYF. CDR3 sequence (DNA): TGCGCCAGCAGCACGGACAGGTCCAATGAGCAGTACTTC.

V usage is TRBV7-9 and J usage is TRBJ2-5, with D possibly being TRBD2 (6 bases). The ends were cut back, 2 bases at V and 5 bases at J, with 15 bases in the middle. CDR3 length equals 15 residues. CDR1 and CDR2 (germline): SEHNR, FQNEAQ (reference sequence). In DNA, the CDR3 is TGTGCCAGCAGCTTACTGCCCCCGGGAGTGGAGACCCAGTACTTC. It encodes CASSLLPPGVETQYF.

The CDR3 DNA is TGCAGCATCGCGGGGAACAATGAGCAGTTCTTC. Its protein is CSIAGNNEQFF. The chain carries TRBV29-1 and TRBJ2-1, with D perhaps TRBD2 (6 bases). This CDR3 is 11 amino acids long. The V gene's germline CDR1 is SQVTM and CDR2 ANQGSEA. The V and J ends lost 8 bases and 5 bases respectively, with 10 bases between them.

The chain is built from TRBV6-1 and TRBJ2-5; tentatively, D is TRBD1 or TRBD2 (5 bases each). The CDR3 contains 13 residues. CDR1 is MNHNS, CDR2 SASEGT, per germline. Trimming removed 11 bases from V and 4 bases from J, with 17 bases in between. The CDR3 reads CAGSGTRGETQYF. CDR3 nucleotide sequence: TGTGCCGGCTCAGGGACCCGAGGAGAGACCCAGTACTTC.

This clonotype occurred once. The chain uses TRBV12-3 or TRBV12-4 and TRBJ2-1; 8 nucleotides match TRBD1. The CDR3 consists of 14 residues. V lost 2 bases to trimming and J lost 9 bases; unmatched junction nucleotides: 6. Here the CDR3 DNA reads TGTGCCAGCAGTTTACATCGACAGGGGACTGAGCAGTTCTTC. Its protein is CASSLHRQGTEQFF.

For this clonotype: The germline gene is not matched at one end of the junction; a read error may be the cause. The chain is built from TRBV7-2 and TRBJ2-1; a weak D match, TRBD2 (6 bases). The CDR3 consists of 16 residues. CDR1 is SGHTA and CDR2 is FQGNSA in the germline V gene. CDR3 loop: CPSSFQVAAVHNEQFF. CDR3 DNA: TGTCCCAGCAGCTTCCAAGTAGCGGCGGTACATAATGAGCAGTTCTTC.

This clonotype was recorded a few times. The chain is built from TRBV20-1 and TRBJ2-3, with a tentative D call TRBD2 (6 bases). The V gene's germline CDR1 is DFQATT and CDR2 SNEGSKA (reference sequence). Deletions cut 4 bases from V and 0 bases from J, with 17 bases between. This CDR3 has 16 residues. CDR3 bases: TGCAGTGCTACCTCCCTGTTAGCGGTCAGCACAGATACGCAGTATTTT. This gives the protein CSATSLLAVSTDTQYF.

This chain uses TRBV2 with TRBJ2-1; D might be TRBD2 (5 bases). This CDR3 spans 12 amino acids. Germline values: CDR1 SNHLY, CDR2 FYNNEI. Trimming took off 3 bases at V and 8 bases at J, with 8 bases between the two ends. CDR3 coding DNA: TGTGCCAGCAGTGAGGAGGATCATGAGCAGTTCTTC. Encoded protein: CASSEEDHEQFF.

Here the CDR3 reads CATSSPAQVQETQYF. The CDR3 coding sequence is TGTGCCACCAGCAGTCCCGCACAGGTCCAAGAGACCCAGTACTTC. The chain combines TRBV15 with TRBJ2-5; TRBD1 is a possible D gene (5 bases). This CDR3 contains 15 residues. V was clipped by 3 bases and J by 1 base, with 12 bases between them. CDR1 LNHNV and CDR2 YYDKDF come from the germline V gene (reference sequence).

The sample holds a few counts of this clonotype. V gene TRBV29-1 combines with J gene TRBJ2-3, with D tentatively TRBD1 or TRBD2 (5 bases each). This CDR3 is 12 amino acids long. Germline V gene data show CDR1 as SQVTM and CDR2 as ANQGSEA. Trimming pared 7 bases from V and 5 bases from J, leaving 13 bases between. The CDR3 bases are TGCAGCGCGGAGGACGACAGAGATACGCAGTATTTT. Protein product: CSAEDDRDTQYF.

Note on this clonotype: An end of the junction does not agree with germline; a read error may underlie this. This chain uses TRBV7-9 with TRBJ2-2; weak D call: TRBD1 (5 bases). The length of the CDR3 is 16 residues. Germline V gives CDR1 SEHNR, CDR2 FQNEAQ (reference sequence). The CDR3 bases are TGTGCCAGCAGCTCAGCTAATGCAGGGAACGCCGGGGAGCTGTTTTTT. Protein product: CASSSANAGNAGELFF.

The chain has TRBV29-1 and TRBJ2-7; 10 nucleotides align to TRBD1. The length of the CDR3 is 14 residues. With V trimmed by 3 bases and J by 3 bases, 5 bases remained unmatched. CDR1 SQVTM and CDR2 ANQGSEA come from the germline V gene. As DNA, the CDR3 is TGCAGCGTTGAGGGGACAGGGGAAAGCTACGAGCAGTACTTC. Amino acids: CSVEGTGESYEQYF.